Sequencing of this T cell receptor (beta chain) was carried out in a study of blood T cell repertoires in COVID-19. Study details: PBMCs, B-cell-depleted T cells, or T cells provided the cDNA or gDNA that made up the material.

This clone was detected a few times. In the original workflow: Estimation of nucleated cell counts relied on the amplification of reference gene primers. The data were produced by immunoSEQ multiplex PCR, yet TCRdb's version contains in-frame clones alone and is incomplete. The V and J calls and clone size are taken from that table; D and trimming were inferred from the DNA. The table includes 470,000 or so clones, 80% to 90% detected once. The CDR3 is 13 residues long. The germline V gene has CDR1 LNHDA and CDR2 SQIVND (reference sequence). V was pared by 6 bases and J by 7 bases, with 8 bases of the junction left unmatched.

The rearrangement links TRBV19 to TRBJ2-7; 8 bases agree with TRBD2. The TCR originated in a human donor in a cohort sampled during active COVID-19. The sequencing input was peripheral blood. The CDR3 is CASRPAGVWEQYF. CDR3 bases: TGTGCCAGTAGACCAGCGGGAGTATGGGAGCAGTACTTC.